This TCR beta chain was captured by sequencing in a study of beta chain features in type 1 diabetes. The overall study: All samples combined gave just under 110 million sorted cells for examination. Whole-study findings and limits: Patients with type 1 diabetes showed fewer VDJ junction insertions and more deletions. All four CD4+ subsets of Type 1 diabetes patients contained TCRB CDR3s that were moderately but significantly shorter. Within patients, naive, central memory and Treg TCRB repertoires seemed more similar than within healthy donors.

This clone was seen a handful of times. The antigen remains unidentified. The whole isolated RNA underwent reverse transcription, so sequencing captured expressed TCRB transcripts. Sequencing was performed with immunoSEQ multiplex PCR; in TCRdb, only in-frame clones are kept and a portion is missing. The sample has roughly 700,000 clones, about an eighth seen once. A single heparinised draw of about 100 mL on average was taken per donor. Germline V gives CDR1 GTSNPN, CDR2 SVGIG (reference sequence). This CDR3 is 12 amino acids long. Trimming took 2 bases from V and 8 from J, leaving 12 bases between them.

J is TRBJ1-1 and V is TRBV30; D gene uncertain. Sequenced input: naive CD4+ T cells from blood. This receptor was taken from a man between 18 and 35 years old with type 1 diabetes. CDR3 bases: TGTGCCTGGAGTCCAACACAGACGGAAGCTTTCTTT. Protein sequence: CAWSPTQTEAFF.